This TCR beta chain was found in a study of cytomegalovirus exposure and HLA in healthy donors. Per the germline V gene, CDR1 is MNHEY and CDR2 is SVGAGI. Trimming stripped 4 bases from V and 3 bases from J, with 10 bases between. The CDR3 contains 14 residues. PCR amplification relied on 60 Vbeta primers (plus 13 Jbeta primers). The protocol was immunoSEQ multiplex PCR, while the TCRdb copy is restricted to in-frame clones and leaves out a portion. The table shows some 200,000 clones, with around three quarters occurring only once. The sequence came from a woman under 40 in good health and CMV-seropositive. This chain links TRBV6-5 with TRBJ1-5; D is undetermined. Source material: PBMCs. CDR3 coding DNA: TGTGCCAGCAGTTCACGGACTCTCAATCAGCCCCAGCATTTT. The encoded protein is CASSSRTLNQPQHF.